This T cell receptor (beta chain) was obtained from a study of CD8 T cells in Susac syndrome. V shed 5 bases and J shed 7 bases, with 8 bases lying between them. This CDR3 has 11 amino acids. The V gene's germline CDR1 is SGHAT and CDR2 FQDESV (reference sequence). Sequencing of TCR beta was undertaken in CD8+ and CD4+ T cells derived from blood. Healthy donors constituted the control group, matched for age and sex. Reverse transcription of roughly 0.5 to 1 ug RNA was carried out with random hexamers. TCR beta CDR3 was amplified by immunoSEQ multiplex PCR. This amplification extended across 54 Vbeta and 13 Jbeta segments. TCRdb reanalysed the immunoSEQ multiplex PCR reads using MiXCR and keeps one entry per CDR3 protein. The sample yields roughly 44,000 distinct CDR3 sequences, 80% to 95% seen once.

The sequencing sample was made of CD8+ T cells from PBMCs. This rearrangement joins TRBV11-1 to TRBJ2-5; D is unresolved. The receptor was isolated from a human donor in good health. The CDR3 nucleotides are TGTGCCAGCAGCCAGAGAGGGACCCAGTACTTC. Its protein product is CASSQRGTQYF.